This T cell receptor beta chain was recovered during a study of blood T cell repertoires in COVID-19 (dated by TCRdb to about 2020). Study-wide context: The collaborator samples originated in the United States, Italy and Spain and spanned the acute and convalescent phases of COVID-19. Sample metadata almost always included a de-identified subject ID, COVID-19 status, age in years and sex. The repertoires were released in a freely available public database meant as a resource for research on the immune response to SARS-CoV-2. The samples were drawn from the first 160 participants of the ongoing ImmuneRACE study and from 1,254 subjects provided by 6 global collaborators. Deeply sampled blood TCRbeta repertoires from subjects exposed to, actively infected with, or recovered from COVID-19 were included in the dataset. Where available, HLA class I and class II types were obtained from metadata supplied by the sample provider rather than from assay-based typing. The material from the prospective study consisted of cDNA or gDNA derived from T cells, B-cell-depleted T cells, or PBMCs. Overall results and qualifications from the work: The quantity of clinical and demographic metadata differed by source and by participant and was supplied without curation.

The junction shows trimming of 2 bases on V and 3 bases on J, plus 14 bases between the germline ends. CDR1 SGHTA and CDR2 FQGNSA were looked up in the germline V gene. The CDR3 starts with the cysteine, ends with the phenylalanine, and has 16 residues. Just CDR3 DNA is preserved here, 48 bases in frame from base 1. In regard to this clone: This clone's antigen is unknown. It has no much larger one-base neighbor in the sample; base qualities were not kept.

In the prospective study, participants were about 18 to 95 years old, resided in approximately 22 geographic areas of the United States, and were enrolled through a virtual design. Cohort assignment in the prospective study relied on participant-reported clinical history from a screening survey and a study questionnaire. Each participant in the prospective study had whole blood, serum and a nasopharyngeal or oropharyngeal swab collected by mobile phlebotomists. Participants in the prospective study had the option to provide additional blood draws and questionnaires over a roughly 2-month period. Prospective study blood samples were shipped either frozen or at room temperature before DNA extraction. TCRbeta CDR3 regions were amplified from genomic DNA by means of the immunoSEQ Assay, a bias-controlled multiplex PCR. The original pipeline was this. Within the assay, amplification of reference gene primers was used to estimate how many nucleated cells each sample contained. To quantify the absolute abundance of each unique TCRbeta CDR3 rearrangement, sequence reads were collapsed and filtered. For each sample, productive Simpson clonality was calculated by taking the square root of Simpson's diversity index across productive rearrangements. The immuneACCESS repertoire file appears here via TCRdb, limited to in-frame rearrangements. These files lack a portion of the clones; in checked studies, under half of the deficit traces to unresolved V genes, and the cause of the others is not known. D and trimming were read from the DNA, whereas the V and J calls and clone size are those reported in that table. The sample has about 180,000 clones on record, roughly 87% of them singletons. The ten largest account for about 2.2% of the sample.

Rearrangement joined TRBV7-2 to TRBJ1-3; no D gene call is confident. This clonotype was obtained from a woman between 40 and 50 years old with acute COVID-19. Sequencing was carried out using PBMCs or T cells enriched from blood (not recorded which). The CDR3 reads CASSLRGGEGGNTIYF. At the DNA level, the sequence is TGTGCCAGCAGCTTAAGAGGCGGGGAGGGTGGAAACACCATATATTTT.